One sample yielded the 30 T cell receptor beta chains listed below, sequenced in a study of blood T cells in healthy people across ages. Combining a sample-barcoded 5' primer with a J-beta primer mix, a second PCR ran for roughly 7 to 11 cycles. TCRdb re-called the 5' RACE reads through MiXCR, storing one row per CDR3 protein. The sample has some 940,000 distinct CDR3 sequences, roughly 29% seen once. These data were also reused for a study on T cells of mothers and their children.

The sample taken for sequencing was blood. The source is a woman in her 40s in good health.

The V and J genes are TRBV29-1 and TRBJ1-1; D not resolved. V gave up 6 bases and J gave up 4 bases, with 15 bases separating them. The germline CDR1 and CDR2 sequences are SQVTM and ANQGSEA. The CDR3 runs 13 residues. The CDR3 here is CSVETELSTEAFF. DNA for the CDR3: TGCAGCGTCGAGACGGAACTGAGCACTGAAGCTTTCTTT.

This clonotype was found a few times. The CDR3 region has the DNA TGTGCCAGCACCAGTTCAGGGCCCAATCAGCCCCAGCATTTT. As protein: CASTSSGPNQPQHF. The chain is built from TRBV7-2 and TRBJ1-5, with TRBD1 as a possible D gene (5 bases). In germline, CDR1 is SGHTA, CDR2 FQGNSA. The CDR3 spans 14 residues. V lost 7 bases and J lost 3, with 13 bases in between.

As concerns this clonotype: Since a much larger clone is just one base distant, this may be a read error. The genes are TRBV29-1 and TRBJ2-1; 9 bases are a match to TRBD1. V shed 4 bases, J shed 9 bases, and the junction held 7 bases outside the gene matches. This CDR3 is built from 13 residues. Germline-derived CDR1 and CDR2 are SQVTM and ANQGSEA. The DNA for the CDR3 is TGCAGCGTTGGGGGGGACAGGGAGTCTGAGCAGTTCTTC. Its protein is CSVGGDRESEQFF.

This clonotype was seen a handful of times. The chain uses TRBV20-1 and TRBJ1-2; D is unresolved. The length of the CDR3 is 15 residues. CDR1 is DFQATT, CDR2 SNEGSKA, per germline (reference sequence). The V gene lost 0 bases and the J gene lost 7 bases, with 18 bases spanning the gap. In DNA form, the CDR3 reads TGCAGTGCTAGAGATCGCCCCGGGATCCTCGGTGGCTACACCTTC. Translation: CSARDRPGILGGYTF.

This clonotype was recorded many times. As DNA, the CDR3 is TGTGCCAGCAGCTTATTGCAGGGGCGCTACACCTTC. Translation gives CASSLLQGRYTF. The gene calls are TRBV7-9 and TRBJ1-2; TRBD1 might be the D (6 bases). Germline-derived CDR1 and CDR2 are SEHNR and FQNEAQ (reference sequence). This CDR3 is built from 12 residues. V shed 2 bases and J shed 9 bases, with 10 bases lying between them. Full variable domain (outside the CDR3, taken from reference TRBV7-9 and TRBJ1-2): DTGVSQNPRHKITKRGQNVTFRCDPISEHNRLYWYRQTLGQGPEFLTYFQNEAQLEKSRLLSDRFSAERPKGSFSTLEIQRTEQGDSAMYLCASSLLQGRYTFGSGTRLTVV.

This clonotype was found a few times. J is TRBJ2-7 and V is TRBV7-2; D is undetermined. This CDR3 contains 14 residues. CDR1 is SGHTA, CDR2 FQGNSA, per germline. V lost 6 bases, J lost 6 bases, and 18 bases lay in between. The CDR3 here is CASSPHGQASEQYF. CDR3 in DNA: TGTGCCAGCAGTCCGCACGGGCAGGCCTCCGAGCAGTACTTC.

Worth noting for this clonotype: Likely a read error: the CDR3 ends without its conserved phenylalanine or tryptophan. The rearrangement links TRBV20-1 to TRBJ1-5; tentatively, D is TRBD1 (5 bases). The CDR3 spans 16 residues. Trimming left V 1 base short and J 7 bases short, with 20 bases between. Germline values: CDR1 DFQATT, CDR2 SNEGSKA (reference sequence). Here the CDR3 reads CSARVTGRQHSQPQHC. Written as DNA, the CDR3 is TGCAGTGCTAGAGTAACAGGACGACAACATTCGCAGCCCCAGCATTGT.

This clonotype was recorded at least ten times. The chain uses TRBV6-6 and TRBJ2-5, with D possibly TRBD2 on 5 matching bases. The CDR3 contains 16 residues. Germline V gives CDR1 MNHNY, CDR2 SVGAGI (reference sequence). The V end lost 0 bases, the J end lost 5 bases, and 16 bases lay between the germline ends. In nucleotides, the CDR3 is TGTGCCAGCAGTTACTCGATTGGACTCGGGGAGGAGACCCAGTACTTC. Amino acids: CASSYSIGLGEETQYF.

Comment on this clonotype: One end of the junction varies from germline; a read error may be responsible. V usage is TRBV7-7 and J usage is TRBJ2-3; tentatively, D is TRBD1 or TRBD2 (7 bases each). Germline assignment: CDR1 SSHAT and CDR2 FNYEAQ (reference sequence). CDR3 length: 16 amino acids. The chain's CDR3 is CASSRREGAGADTQYF. The CDR3 nucleotides are TGTGCTAGCAGCCGTAGGGAGGGGGCAGGAGCAGATACGCAGTATTTT.

Only a few counts were recorded for this clonotype. A much larger clone differs from this one at a single base, so this may be a read error. The gene calls are TRBV29-1 and TRBJ2-6; 9 bases are shared with TRBD1. This CDR3 is 17 amino acids long. CDR1 and CDR2 (germline): SQVTM, ANQGSEA. DNA of the CDR3: TGCAGCGTTCGTCTCGGGGGACAGGGTACTGGGGCCAACGTCCGGACTTTC. Encoded protein: CSVRLGGQGTGANVRTF.

V usage is TRBV7-2 and J usage is TRBJ2-1; TRBD2 matches 7 bases. V was clipped by 3 bases and J by 9 bases; unmatched bases: 5. This CDR3 has 13 amino acids. From germline, CDR1 is SGHTA and CDR2 FQGNSA. The CDR3 loop is CASSLRLAVEQFF. The CDR3 nucleotides read TGTGCCAGCAGCTTGAGACTAGCCGTTGAGCAGTTCTTC.

Points on this clonotype: With a much larger clone just one base away, this may be a read error. This chain's CDR3 is CASSAGGLDAQYF. The CDR3 coding sequence is TGTGCCAGCAGTGCGGGGGGTTTAGATGCGCAGTATTTT. The chain combines TRBV28 with TRBJ2-3, with 8 bases lining up with TRBD2. CDR1 is MDHEN and CDR2 is SYDVKM in the germline V gene. The CDR3 consists of 13 residues.

This chain joins TRBV7-2 and TRBJ1-2; D may be TRBD1 (6 bases). The CDR3 covers 18 residues. V lost 3 bases and J 0 bases, leaving 20 bases between the germline ends. From germline, CDR1 is SGHTA and CDR2 FQGNSA. CDR3 sequence (DNA): TGTGCCAGCAGCTTGACGGCGAGAGGGGGTACAGCTAACTATGGCTACACCTTC. It translates to CASSLTARGGTANYGYTF.

This sequence joins TRBV20-1 and TRBJ2-5, with D possibly matching TRBD1 (6 bases). The J call is in doubt because the DNA end fits TRBJ2-7 better. Germline CDR1 is DFQATT and CDR2 is SNEGSKA (reference sequence). The CDR3 extends over 14 amino acids. The chain's CDR3 is CSARAQDRPYEQYF. The CDR3 DNA is TGCAGTGCTAGAGCCCAGGACAGACCCTACGAGCAGTACTTC.

A few counts support this clonotype. The junction does not match germline at one end; this may be a read error. The chain uses TRBV5-1 and TRBJ2-4, with 8 nucleotides matching TRBD2. This CDR3 contains 15 residues. Germline V lookup: CDR1 SGHRS, CDR2 YFSETQ. The DNA of the CDR3 is TGCACCAGCAGCTCCTACCGCGGGGGGAAGAACATTCAGTACTTC. It codes for CTSSSYRGGKNIQYF.

The chain has TRBV3-1 and TRBJ2-1, with 11 positions matching TRBD2. V lost 4 bases and J lost 5; bases outside the gene matches: 7. Germline V gives CDR1 LGHDT, CDR2 YNNKEL (reference sequence). CDR3 length: 16 amino acids. CDR3 amino acids: CASSLGVAGGDNEQFF. DNA for the CDR3: TGTGCCAGCAGCCTCGGAGTAGCGGGGGGGGACAATGAGCAGTTCTTC.

This chain uses TRBV5-1 with TRBJ2-2; D possibly corresponds to TRBD1 (6 bases). The V end was cut by 4 bases, the J end by 5 bases, with 15 bases between. From germline, CDR1 is SGHRS and CDR2 YFSETQ. This CDR3 has 15 amino acids. The CDR3 DNA follows: TGCGCCAGCAGCCCCTGGACAGTTGGAACCGGGGAGCTGTTTTTT. As protein: CASSPWTVGTGELFF.

Worth noting for this clonotype: Given a much more abundant clone one base away, this may be a read error. The chain uses TRBV4-2 and TRBJ2-7, with a tentative D call TRBD2 (5 bases). This CDR3 is 15 amino acids long. Germline V CDR1 and CDR2: LGHNA, YNFKEQ. Trimming took 1 base from V and 5 from J, leaving 15 bases between them. The CDR3 is CASSQGPFEGNEQYF. CDR3 DNA: TGTGCCAGCAGCCAAGGCCCTTTTGAGGGCAACGAGCAGTACTTC.

This rearrangement joins TRBV20-1 to TRBJ1-4, with 7 positions matching TRBD1. Losses at the gene ends were 1 base for V and 8 bases for J; bases not matched to a gene: 10. CDR1 is DFQATT and CDR2 is SNEGSKA in the germline V gene (reference sequence). CDR3 length: 15 amino acids. The chain's CDR3 is CSARVPRGGGEKLFF. DNA of the CDR3: TGCAGTGCTAGAGTCCCCAGGGGGGGCGGCGAAAAACTGTTTTTT.

The chain employs TRBV28 and TRBJ1-5; no reliable D call. Germline V gives CDR1 MDHEN, CDR2 SYDVKM. The CDR3 length is 13 residues. V dropped 5 bases and J dropped 2 bases, with 7 bases sitting between them. The CDR3 DNA follows: TGTGCCAGCAGTCTCTACGGCAATCAGCCCCAGCATTTT. Translating it yields CASSLYGNQPQHF.

The chain joins TRBV7-9 to TRBJ2-3; tentatively, D is TRBD1 (6 bases). V was pared by 5 bases and J by 6 bases, with 18 bases between. In germline, CDR1 is SEHNR, CDR2 FQNEAQ (reference sequence). This CDR3 spans 15 amino acids. The CDR3 loop is CASSTETRDRDTQYF. For the CDR3, the DNA is TGTGCCAGCAGCACAGAAACCCGCGACAGGGATACGCAGTATTTT.

At least ten counts were recorded for this clonotype. The chain links TRBV4-1 to TRBJ2-7; D assignment may be TRBD1 or TRBD2 (5 bases each). The CDR3 has 16 amino acids. Germline loops: CDR1 MGHRA, CDR2 YSYEKL. Trimming cost V 1 base and J 2 bases, with 15 bases left between them. CDR3 DNA sequence: TGCGCCAGCAGCCAAGCCTCCCGGGACGGGGCCTACGAGCAGTACTTC. It specifies CASSQASRDGAYEQYF.

This clonotype has ten or more counts. The V and J genes are TRBV9 and TRBJ2-1; no definite D call. CDR3 length: 13 residues. CDR1 is SGDLS and CDR2 is YYNGEE in the germline V gene. V gave up 0 bases and J gave up 3 bases, with 4 bases separating them. In nucleotides, the CDR3 is TGTGCCAGCAGCGTAGAGGTCTACAATGAGCAGTTCTTC. The encoded protein is CASSVEVYNEQFF.

This chain joins TRBV29-1 and TRBJ2-5; D possibly corresponds to TRBD1 (6 bases). Trimming took off 1 base at V and 4 bases at J, with 16 bases between the two ends. The germline gives CDR1 SQVTM, CDR2 ANQGSEA. The CDR3 contains 15 residues. CDR3 DNA: TGCAGCGTTGAAGGTGGGGGCCTCACGTCAGAGACCCAGTACTTC. It codes for CSVEGGGLTSETQYF.

This clonotype has ten or more counts. This chain links TRBV20-1 with TRBJ2-6; tentatively, D is TRBD2 (6 bases). The germline V gene encodes CDR1 DFQATT and CDR2 SNEGSKA (reference sequence). The germline V and J ends were trimmed by 6 bases and 0 bases, with 21 bases remaining between them. This CDR3 has 18 amino acids. The CDR3 spells CSAPGTGVRGSGANVLTF. The CDR3 DNA is TGCAGTGCCCCTGGAACGGGGGTTAGGGGCTCTGGGGCCAACGTCCTGACTTTC.

V usage is TRBV12-3 or TRBV12-4 and J usage is TRBJ1-1; no clear D gene. The CDR3 is 17 amino acids. Trimming took off 2 bases at V and 3 bases at J, with 19 bases between the two ends. The chain's CDR3 is CASSLRRLHKADTEAFF. The CDR3 nucleotides are TGTGCCAGCAGTTTAAGGAGGCTTCACAAGGCGGACACTGAAGCTTTCTTT.

The chain has TRBV20-1 and TRBJ2-7, with D possibly TRBD2 on 6 matching bases. Between the trimmed V and J ends, which lost 5 bases and 6 bases, there was a span of 23 bases. Per the germline V gene, CDR1 is DFQATT and CDR2 is SNEGSKA (reference sequence). This CDR3 has 15 residues. CDR3 DNA: TGCAGTGCTGCCCAAGGAGGGTCCGGACTCTCCGAGCAGTACTTC. Translated, it gives CSAAQGGSGLSEQYF.

This clonotype was seen repeatedly, ten times or more. J is TRBJ1-1 and V is TRBV5-1; D not certain. The length of the CDR3 is 14 residues. V was shortened by 2 bases and J by 2 bases, with 10 bases between the two germline ends. Per the germline V gene, CDR1 is SGHRS and CDR2 is YFSETQ. The CDR3 DNA reads as TGCGCCAGCAGCTTTATAGTCAGCAACACTGAAGCTTTCTTT. Translation gives CASSFIVSNTEAFF. Looking up the rest from reference TRBV5-1 and TRBJ1-1 gives the full variable domain: KAGVTQTPRYLIKTRGQQVTLSCSPISGHRSVSWYQQTPGQGLQFLFEYFSETQRNKGNFPGRFSGRQFSNSRSEMNVSTLELGDSALYLCASSFIVSNTEAFFGQGTRLTVV.

This rearrangement joins TRBV7-2 to TRBJ1-5, with a weak D call TRBD1 (5 bases). The CDR3 loop spans 15 amino acids. Germline V lookup: CDR1 SGHTA, CDR2 FQGNSA. Trimming took off 2 bases at V and 3 bases at J, with 11 bases between the two ends. The CDR3 DNA follows: TGTGCCAGCAGCTTAACGGGGACGGACAATCAGCCCCAGCATTTT. The encoded protein is CASSLTGTDNQPQHF.

The chain has TRBV4-1 and TRBJ1-4, with D uncertain. CDR3 length: 15 amino acids. Trimming removed 0 bases at V and 10 bases at J, with 15 bases between. From germline, CDR1 is MGHRA and CDR2 YSYEKL. In nucleotides, the CDR3 is TGCGCCAGCAGCCAAGATGAACAGAATGGCAGAAAACTGTTTTTT. Translation gives CASSQDEQNGRKLFF.